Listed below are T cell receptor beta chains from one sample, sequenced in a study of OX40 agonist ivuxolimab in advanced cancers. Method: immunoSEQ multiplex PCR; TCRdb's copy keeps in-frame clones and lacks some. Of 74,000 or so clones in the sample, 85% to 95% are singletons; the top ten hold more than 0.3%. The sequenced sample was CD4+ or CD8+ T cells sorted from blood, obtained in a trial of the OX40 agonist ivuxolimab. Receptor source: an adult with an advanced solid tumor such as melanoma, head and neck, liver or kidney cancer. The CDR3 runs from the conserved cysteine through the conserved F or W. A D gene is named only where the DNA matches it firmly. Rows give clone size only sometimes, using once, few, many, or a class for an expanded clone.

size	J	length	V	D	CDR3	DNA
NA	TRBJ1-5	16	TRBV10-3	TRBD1	CAISEAGTDLNQPQHF	TGTGCCATCAGTGAGGCCGGGACAGACCTAAATCAGCCCCAGCATTTT
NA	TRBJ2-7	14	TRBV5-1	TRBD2	CASSSGTSVYEQYF	TGCGCCAGCAGCTCGGGGACTAGCGTCTACGAGCAGTACTTC
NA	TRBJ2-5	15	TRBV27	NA	CASSSQGSRKETQYF	TGTGCCAGCAGTTCCCAGGGGAGCCGAAAAGAGACCCAGTACTTC
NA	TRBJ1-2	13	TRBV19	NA	CASSIREDYGYTF	TGTGCCAGTAGTATCAGGGAGGACTATGGCTACACCTTC
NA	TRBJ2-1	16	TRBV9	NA	CASSVRRGLSYNEQFF	TGTGCCAGCAGCGTACGGCGGGGGCTTTCCTACAATGAGCAGTTCTTC
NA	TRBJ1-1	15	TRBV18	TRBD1	CASSPLVTGVTEAFF	TGTGCCAGCTCACCACTTGTGACAGGGGTTACTGAAGCTTTCTTT
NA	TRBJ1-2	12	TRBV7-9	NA	CASTYQGYGYTF	TGTGCCAGCACCTATCAAGGGTATGGCTACACCTTC
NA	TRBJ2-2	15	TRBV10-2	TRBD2	CASRAGPSGTGELFF	TGCGCCAGCCGGGCCGGGCCTAGCGGCACCGGGGAGCTGTTTTTT
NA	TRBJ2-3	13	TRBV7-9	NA	CASKWTYTDTQYF	TGTGCCAGCAAATGGACCTACACAGATACGCAGTATTTT
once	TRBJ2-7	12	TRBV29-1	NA	CSVAQGSYEQYF	TGCAGCGTTGCTCAGGGATCCTACGAGCAGTACTTC
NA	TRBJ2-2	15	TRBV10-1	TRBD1	CASSETGVFPGELFF	TGCGCCAGCAGTGAGACAGGGGTGTTCCCCGGGGAGCTGTTTTTT
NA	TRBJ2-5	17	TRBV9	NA	CASSVAPKSGGQETQYF	TGTGCCAGCAGCGTAGCTCCCAAAAGTGGCGGGCAAGAGACCCAGTACTTC
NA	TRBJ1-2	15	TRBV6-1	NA	CASSEGWSANYGYTF	TGTGCCAGCAGTGAAGGGTGGTCAGCTAACTATGGCTACACCTTC
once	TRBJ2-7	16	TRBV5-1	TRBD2	CASSLAGTSVPEEQYF	TGCGCCAGCAGCCTGGCCGGGACTAGCGTCCCCGAAGAGCAGTACTTC
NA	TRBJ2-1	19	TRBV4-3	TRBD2	CASSRGGTGGPLVYNEQFF	TGCGCCAGCAGCCGGGGGGGGACGGGAGGGCCTCTAGTCTACAATGAGCAGTTCTTC
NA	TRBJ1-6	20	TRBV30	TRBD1	CAWARPGGSRAVISNSPLHF	TGTGCCTGGGCACGACCAGGGGGCTCCCGTGCGGTTATATCTAATTCACCCCTCCACTTT
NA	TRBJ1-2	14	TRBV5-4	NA	CASSRDGLNYGYTF	TGTGCCAGCAGCCGAGACGGACTAAACTATGGCTACACCTTC
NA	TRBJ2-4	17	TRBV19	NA	CASSIDRSPVPKNIQYF	TGTGCCAGTAGTATAGATCGGTCACCCGTACCCAAAAACATTCAGTACTTC
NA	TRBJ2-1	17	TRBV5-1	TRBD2	CASSWSTSGGDYNEQFF	TGCGCCAGCAGTTGGAGTACTAGCGGGGGGGACTACAATGAGCAGTTCTTC
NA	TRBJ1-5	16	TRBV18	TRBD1	CASSPTGGGSNQPQHF	TGTGCCAGCTCACCGACAGGGGGAGGTAGCAATCAGCCCCAGCATTTT
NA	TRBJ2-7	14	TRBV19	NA	CASSISGNSYEQYF	TGTGCCAGTAGTATTTCAGGAAACTCCTACGAGCAGTACTTC
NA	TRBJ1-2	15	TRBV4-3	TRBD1	CASSSGQGVIYGYTF	TGCGCCAGCAGCTCGGGACAGGGGGTAATCTATGGCTACACCTTC